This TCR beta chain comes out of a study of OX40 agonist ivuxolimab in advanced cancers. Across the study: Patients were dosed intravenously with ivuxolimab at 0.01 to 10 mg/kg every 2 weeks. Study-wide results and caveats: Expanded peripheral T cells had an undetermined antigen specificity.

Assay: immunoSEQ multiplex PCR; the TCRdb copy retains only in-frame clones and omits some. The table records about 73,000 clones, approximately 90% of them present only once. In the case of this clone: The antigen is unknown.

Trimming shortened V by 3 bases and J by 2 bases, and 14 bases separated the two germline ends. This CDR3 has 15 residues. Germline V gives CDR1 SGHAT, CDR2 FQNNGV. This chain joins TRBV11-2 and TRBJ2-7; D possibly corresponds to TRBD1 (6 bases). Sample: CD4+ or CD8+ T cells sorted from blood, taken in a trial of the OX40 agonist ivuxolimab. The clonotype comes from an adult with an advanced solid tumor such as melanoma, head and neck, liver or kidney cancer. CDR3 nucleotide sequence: TGTGCCAGCAGCTTCCAGGGGCTCTTAACCTACGAGCAGTACTTC. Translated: CASSFQGLLTYEQYF.